This T cell receptor (beta chain) was documented in a study of T cell repertoires in cytomegalovirus infection. On the study more broadly: Signatures in public TCR beta sequences pointed to both CMV infection and matching HLA type.

Findings and limits, study-wide: HLA-C-restricted CMV clonotypes gave the most frequent clonotype in two of eight donors.

CDR1 is MNHNS, CDR2 SASEGT, per germline. Trimming removed 3 bases from V and 6 bases from J, with 6 bases in between. The CDR3 runs to 11 residues. TCRdb reprocessed the reads via MiXCR and lists one record per CDR3 protein. The sample includes approximately 500,000 distinct CDR3 sequences, approximately 16% seen only once; the top ten take roughly a quarter. At least ten counts were recorded for this clonotype. Its antigen is still unknown. Sample: CD8+ T cells from PBMCs. The origin of this receptor is a human donor in good health (CMV status not recorded). Some clones in this sample may be carry-over from other donors' samples. V gene TRBV6-1 combines with J gene TRBJ2-7; D ambiguous. Written as DNA, the CDR3 is TGTGCCAGCAGTGACCGGCCCGAGCAGTACTTC. It is translated as CASSDRPEQYF.